A selection of T cell receptor beta chains follows, all from one sample in a study of T cell changes during pregnancy in multiple sclerosis. Using immunoSEQ multiplex PCR, the repertoire was profiled, and TCRdb retains in-frame clones only, with some absent. The repertoire holds about 83,000 clones, with roughly nine tenths as singletons. This sample comprised PBMCs, obtained in the first trimester of pregnancy. These receptors were obtained from a female donor in good health, serving as a control in a pregnancy study. Some clones in this sample may be carry-over from other donors' samples. Both conserved end residues are part of each CDR3. A D gene is named only where the DNA matches it firmly. Clone size is shown for a subset of rows, as once, few, many or a class of expanded clone.

>15|TRBJ2-7|-|TRBD2|TRBV7-2
CASSFSGRASYEQYF
TGTGCCAGCAGCTTTAGCGGGAGGGCCTCCTACGAGCAGTACTTC
>18|TRBJ2-1|-|TRBD2|TRBV28
CASRNNDGGFFSGNEQFF
TGTGCCAGCAGAAATAACGACGGGGGGTTCTTTTCGGGCAATGAGCAGTTCTTC
>15|TRBJ2-7|-|TRBD2|TRBV7-9
CASSPGGFIAIEQYF
TGTGCCAGCAGCCCGGGAGGGTTCATTGCGATCGAGCAGTACTTC
>15|TRBJ1-2|-|-|TRBV4-3
CASSHGKGYGYGYTF
TGCGCCAGCAGCCATGGCAAGGGGTATGGCTATGGCTACACCTTC
>17|TRBJ2-7|-|TRBD2|TRBV5-6
CASSLRLAGGSSYEQYF
TGTGCCAGCAGCTTGAGGCTAGCGGGCGGAAGCTCCTACGAGCAGTACTTC
>15|TRBJ2-7|-|-|TRBV10-2
CASSESGGEEREQYF
TGCGCCAGCAGTGAAAGCGGAGGGGAGGAGAGGGAGCAGTACTTC
>13|TRBJ2-5|once|TRBD2|TRBV7-3
CASSLLAGETQYF
TGTGCCAGCAGCTTACTAGCGGGAGAGACCCAGTACTTC
>15|TRBJ2-7|-|-|TRBV6-6
CASSYSRTGVGEQYF
TGTGCCAGCAGTTACTCGAGAACGGGAGTGGGCGAGCAGTACTTC
>19|TRBJ1-2|-|TRBD1|TRBV27
CASSPLLLEQGLSHYGYTF
TGTGCCAGCAGCCCTCTCTTATTAGAACAGGGGTTATCTCACTATGGCTACACCTTC
>15|TRBJ1-1|once|-|TRBV7-9
CASSLSRQENTEAFF
TGTGCCAGCAGCCTTAGCCGACAGGAGAACACTGAAGCTTTCTTT
>15|TRBJ1-4|-|-|TRBV18
CASSPRGATNEKLFF
TGTGCCAGCTCACCACGGGGGGCAACTAATGAAAAACTGTTTTTT
>17|TRBJ2-3|-|-|TRBV12-2
CASRPSTFPRGKDTQYF
TGTGCAAGTCGCCCGTCGACCTTCCCAAGGGGCAAAGATACGCAGTATTTT
>16|TRBJ1-4|-|-|TRBV9
CASSPRLQDYNEKLFF
TGTGCCAGCAGCCCTCGCCTACAGGATTATAATGAAAAACTGTTTTTT
>14|TRBJ1-3|-|-|TRBV10-1
CASSESGAGNTIYF
TGCGCCAGCAGTGAGTCTGGGGCGGGAAACACCATATATTTT
>13|TRBJ2-5|-|-|TRBV4-1
CASSQSLTASQYF
TGCGCCAGCAGCCAATCTCTGACAGCGTCTCAGTACTTC
>12|TRBJ1-5|-|-|TRBV19
CASNIAGEPQHF
TGTGCCAGTAATATAGCCGGGGAGCCCCAGCATTTT
>16|TRBJ2-1|-|TRBD1|TRBV19
CASSGRDSSTYNEQFF
TGTGCCAGTAGTGGTCGGGACAGCTCTACCTACAATGAGCAGTTCTTC
>15|TRBJ2-1|-|-|TRBV29-1
CSAESLAPPYNEQFF
TGCAGCGCCGAATCACTAGCTCCCCCATACAATGAGCAGTTCTTC
>12|TRBJ1-2|-|-|TRBV6-1
CASSGQVDGYTF
TGTGCCAGCAGTGGACAGGTGGATGGCTACACCTTC
>13|TRBJ1-5|-|-|TRBV7-6
CASSWDINQPQHF
TGTGCCAGCAGCTGGGACATAAATCAGCCCCAGCATTTT
>12|TRBJ2-3|-|-|TRBV7-6
CASSGGADTQYF
TGTGCCAGCAGCGGAGGGGCAGATACGCAGTATTTT
>11|TRBJ1-2|-|TRBD1|TRBV2
CASTRGDGYTF
TGTGCCAGCACCAGGGGGGATGGCTACACCTTC
>14|TRBJ2-5|-|-|TRBV18
CASSPGGRGQTQYF
TGTGCCAGCTCACCAGGCGGCAGGGGTCAGACCCAGTACTTC
>21|TRBJ1-5|-|-|TRBV1
CTSSQDPSRDRRGFSNQPQHF
TGCACCAGCAGCCAAGACCCATCCCGGGACAGGAGAGGTTTTAGCAATCAGCCCCAGCATTTT
>17|TRBJ2-2|-|-|TRBV21-1
CASSKDGADRAGGELFF
TGTGCCAGCAGCAAAGATGGGGCGGACAGGGCCGGCGGGGAGCTGTTTTTT
>14|TRBJ2-5|once|TRBD2|TRBV7-2
CASSPSSGGETQYF
TGTGCCAGCAGCCCGTCTAGCGGGGGAGAGACCCAGTACTTC
>15|TRBJ2-3|-|-|TRBV7-2
CASRLTGGGTDTQYF
TGTGCCAGCAGGCTAACGGGGGGCGGCACAGATACGCAGTATTTT
>16|TRBJ2-5|-|TRBD2|TRBV5-1
CASSAGLAGRRETQYF
TGCGCCAGCAGCGCCGGACTAGCGGGAAGAAGGGAGACCCAGTACTTC
>15|TRBJ2-7|-|-|TRBV18
CASSPPPDNLYEQYF
TGTGCCAGCTCACCACCTCCGGACAACCTGTACGAGCAGTACTTC
>12|TRBJ1-4|-|-|TRBV29-1
CSVRGLNEKLFF
TGCAGCGTTCGAGGGCTAAATGAAAAACTGTTTTTT